A single sample gave rise to the 2 T cell receptor beta chains below, sequenced in a study of blood T cell repertoires in COVID-19. Profiling relied on immunoSEQ multiplex PCR, and the TCRdb table lists in-frame clones only, not all of them. Among roughly 69,000 clones listed, about 88% were seen once. Source material: peripheral blood. These receptors came from a human donor in a cohort sampled during active COVID-19.

The CDR3 DNA reads TGTGCCAGCAGCCCTTTTACAAGCTCCTATAATTCACCCCTCCACTTT. Its translation: CASSPFTSSYNSPLHF. This chain joins TRBV7-8 and TRBJ1-6; D is unresolved. Per germline, CDR1 SGHVS and CDR2 FQNEAQ. This CDR3 spans 16 amino acids. The V gene lost 5 bases and the J gene lost 0 bases, with 11 bases spanning the gap.

In this sample, this clone turned up a few times. This sequence joins TRBV18 and TRBJ1-5; 7 positions match TRBD1. The V and J ends lost 4 bases and 3 bases, in that order; junction bases with no gene match: 3. Germline V CDR1 and CDR2: KGHSH, LQKENI. The CDR3 spans 14 residues. This chain's CDR3 is CASSLTGANQPQHF. The CDR3, as DNA: TGTGCCAGCTCACTTACAGGGGCCAATCAGCCCCAGCATTTT. Combining the CDR3 with reference TRBV18 and TRBJ1-5 gives the whole variable domain NAGVMQNPRHLVRRRGQEARLRCSPMKGHSHVYWYRQLPEEGLKFMVYLQKENIIDESGMPKERFSAEFPKEGPSILRIQQVVRGDSAAYFCASSLTGANQPQHFGDGTRLSIL.